Only a few counts were recorded for the clone carrying this TCR beta chain. Its antigen is not known. TCRdb independently ran MiXCR on the reads; one entry per CDR3 protein. The table has fewer than 550,000 distinct CDR3 sequences, less than 30% seen once. This entry belongs to a study of T cell repertoires in cytomegalovirus infection. Study background: Indications of both CMV infection and matching HLA type were provided by public TCR beta signatures.

Study-level results: Ex vivo, HLA-C-restricted CMV-specific TCR beta clonotypes prevailed over the rest of the response. Frequencies of public TCR beta families were cumulated, and this identified carriers of CMV plus the relevant HLA.

CDR3 length: 14 amino acids. CDR1 is SNHLY and CDR2 is FYNNEI in the germline V gene. Trimming took off 3 bases at V and 2 bases at J, with 8 bases between the two ends. The chain carries TRBV2 and TRBJ2-1, with D unresolved. The origin of this receptor is a human donor in good health (CMV status not recorded). Some clones in this sample may be carry-over from other donors' samples. The source material was PBMCs. The CDR3 DNA reads TGTGCCAGCAGTGAGGACCCCACCTACAATGAGCAGTTCTTC. This translates into CASSEDPTYNEQFF.